These 18 T cell receptor beta chains originate from one sample sequenced in a study of OX40 agonist ivuxolimab in advanced cancers. Using immunoSEQ multiplex PCR, the repertoire was profiled, and TCRdb retains in-frame clones only, with some absent. The sample has around 85,000 clones, roughly nine tenths seen once. This sample comprised CD4+ or CD8+ T cells sorted from blood, obtained in a trial of the OX40 agonist ivuxolimab. Every receptor here comes from an adult with an advanced solid tumor such as melanoma, head and neck, liver or kidney cancer.

For the CDR3, the DNA is TGTGCCAGCAGCCCAGATCAGGAGGATACGCAGTATTTT. Protein product: CASSPDQEDTQYF. This chain connects TRBV5-4 to TRBJ2-3; D unresolved. The CDR3 is made up of 13 amino acids. V lost 4 bases and J 6 bases, leaving 12 bases between the germline ends. Germline V gene sequence: CDR1 SGHNT, CDR2 YYREEE (reference sequence).

The CDR3 bases are TGTGCCAGCAGTTTCCGGTTGGCAGATACGCAGTATTTT. Residues: CASSFRLADTQYF. V gene TRBV27 combines with J gene TRBJ2-3, with D uncertain. This CDR3 contains 13 residues. Germline lookup yields CDR1 MNHEY and CDR2 SMNVEV (reference sequence). Trimming took 3 bases from V and 4 from J, leaving 8 bases between them.

The DNA of the CDR3 is TGTGCCAGCAGCTCCCCGACTACTTCCTCGGAGCAGTTCTTC. This sequence encodes CASSSPTTSSEQFF. V is TRBV9 and J is TRBJ2-1; weak D call: TRBD2 (5 bases). The ends were cut back, 4 bases at V and 10 bases at J, with 18 bases in the middle. Germline CDR1 SGDLS, CDR2 YYNGEE. CDR3 size: 14 residues.

The genes are TRBV7-9 and TRBJ2-1; D possibly uses TRBD1 or TRBD2 (6 bases each). CDR3 length: 14 amino acids. The germline V gene has CDR1 SEHNR and CDR2 FQNEAQ (reference sequence). Trimming shortened V by 3 bases and J by 5 bases, and 11 bases separated the two germline ends. The CDR3 coding sequence is TGTGCCAGCAGCTTGCGGGACAACCACAATGAGCAGTTCTTC. Translation: CASSLRDNHNEQFF.

The table lists this clone with many counts. This rearrangement joins TRBV11-3 to TRBJ2-7; 14 bases fit TRBD2. Trimming removed 6 bases from V and 7 bases from J; junction bases left unmatched: 8. Per germline, CDR1 SGHNT and CDR2 YENEEA. CDR3 size: 15 residues. The DNA for the CDR3 is TGTGCCAGCAGTCGTTCCGGACTAGCGGGAGGTGAGCAGTACTTC. The encoded protein is CASSRSGLAGGEQYF.

V gene TRBV2 combines with J gene TRBJ2-5; D is undetermined. Trimming pared 6 bases from V and 2 bases from J, leaving 7 bases between. CDR1 and CDR2 from the germline V gene are SNHLY and FYNNEI. CDR3 size: 12 residues. DNA for the CDR3: TGTGCCAGCAGGGCAGAGCAAGAGACCCAGTACTTC. Translating gives CASRAEQETQYF.

The V gene is TRBV12-1, the J gene TRBJ2-1; the tabulated D call, TRBD2, remains unverified against the DNA. TRBV12-1 is tagged as a pseudogene. The CDR3 is 14 residues long. The CDR3 DNA reads as TGTGCCAGCAGCCCGGGAATATCAGGCAATGAGCAGTTCTTC. It yields the protein CASSPGISGNEQFF.

The chain is built from TRBV6-5 and TRBJ2-7, with 13 bases aligning to TRBD2. The CDR3 is 13 residues long. Germline V gene sequence: CDR1 MNHEY, CDR2 SVGAGI. The trim removed 10 bases at V and 5 bases at J, leaving 5 bases unmatched. This chain's CDR3 is CATLGLAGNEQYF. In DNA form, the CDR3 reads TGTGCCACCTTGGGACTAGCGGGAAACGAGCAGTACTTC.

The V call is TRBV2, the J call TRBJ1-4; D not resolved. The germline V gene encodes CDR1 SNHLY and CDR2 FYNNEI. The CDR3 is made up of 15 amino acids. Trimming took off 7 bases at V and 0 bases at J, with 12 bases between the two ends. CDR3 protein: CASNGRAATNEKLFF. Here the CDR3 DNA reads TGTGCCAGCAATGGAAGGGCGGCAACTAATGAAAAACTGTTTTTT.

The rearrangement uses TRBV9 and TRBJ2-2; TRBD2 might be the D (6 bases). CDR1 is SGDLS, CDR2 YYNGEE, per germline. The CDR3 spans 16 residues. Trimming took off 6 bases at V and 6 bases at J, with 21 bases between the two ends. CDR3 nucleotides: TGTGCCAGCAAACGCTCGGGCGGGACCGACGCCGGGGAGCTGTTTTTT. It codes for CASKRSGGTDAGELFF.

The chain couples TRBV4-2 to TRBJ1-1, with D unresolved. V lost 4 bases, J lost 6 bases, and 15 bases lay in between. This CDR3 has 14 residues. Germline CDR1 is LGHNA and CDR2 is YNFKEQ. CDR3 region: CASSPTYDGAEAFF. The CDR3 DNA is TGTGCCAGCAGCCCTACATACGACGGGGCTGAAGCTTTCTTT.

This clone was seen once. This chain links TRBV10-1 with TRBJ2-2, with 9 bases identical to TRBD1. The V gene end was trimmed by 6 bases and the J gene end by 1 base; junction bases not matched to a gene: 3. In germline, CDR1 is WNHNN, CDR2 SYGVQD (reference sequence). This CDR3 is built from 15 residues. DNA for the CDR3: TGCGCCAGCAGCTCGGGACAGGGGAACACCGGGGAGCTGTTTTTT. Its translation is CASSSGQGNTGELFF.

The chain couples TRBV7-3 to TRBJ2-2; D is undetermined. The germline V and J ends were trimmed by 7 bases and 8 bases, with 11 bases remaining between them. Germline CDR1 reads SGHTA; CDR2 reads FQGTGA. The CDR3 sequence is 12 residues long. This CDR3 is CASNPGVGELFF. The CDR3 nucleotides are TGTGCCAGCAATCCTGGGGTTGGGGAGCTGTTTTTT.

The rearrangement links TRBV10-3 to TRBJ1-2; 7 bases are shared with TRBD1. V was pared by 0 bases and J by 4 bases, with 2 bases of the junction left unmatched. The CDR3 is made up of 14 amino acids. Germline CDR1 reads ENHRY; CDR2 reads SYGVKD. CDR3 in DNA: TGTGCCATCAGTGAGTCGACAGGGTTCTATGGCTACACCTTC. It translates to CAISESTGFYGYTF.

This clone was seen a single time. This chain connects TRBV7-3 to TRBJ2-6; either TRBD1 or TRBD2 may fit D (5 bases each). Per germline, CDR1 SGHTA and CDR2 FQGTGA. V gave up 2 bases and J gave up 1 base, with 12 bases separating them. This CDR3 contains 17 residues. CDR3 amino acids: CASSLAGSLSGANVLTF. The CDR3, as DNA: TGTGCCAGCAGCTTAGCAGGGAGTCTTTCTGGGGCCAACGTCCTGACTTTC. The complete variable domain, with remaining parts taken from reference TRBV7-3 and TRBJ2-6, reads GAGVSQTPSNKVTEKGKYVELRCDPISGHTALYWYRQSLGQGPEFLIYFQGTGAADDSGLPNDRFFAVRPEGSVSTLKIQRTERGDSAVYLCASSLAGSLSGANVLTFGAGSRLTVL.

V is TRBV7-2 and J is TRBJ2-7; TRBD1 agrees at 8 bases. V was pared by 0 bases and J by 3 bases, with 10 bases of the junction left unmatched. Germline CDR1 and CDR2: SGHTA and FQGNSA. This CDR3 region has 17 residues. CDR3 protein: CASSLAFDRGSGYEQYF. CDR3 nucleotides: TGTGCCAGCAGCTTAGCCTTCGACAGGGGCAGTGGCTACGAGCAGTACTTC.

This rearrangement joins TRBV5-1 to TRBJ2-6; unclear D gene. V lost 0 bases, J lost 2 bases, and 9 bases lay in between. The CDR3 runs to 16 residues. Germline V gene sequence: CDR1 SGHRS, CDR2 YFSETQ. This CDR3 is CASSLVGRTGANVLTF. In DNA, the CDR3 is TGCGCCAGCAGCTTGGTTGGCCGTACTGGGGCCAACGTCCTGACTTTC. Full variable domain (outside the CDR3, taken from reference TRBV5-1 and TRBJ2-6): KAGVTQTPRYLIKTRGQQVTLSCSPISGHRSVSWYQQTPGQGLQFLFEYFSETQRNKGNFPGRFSGRQFSNSRSEMNVSTLELGDSALYLCASSLVGRTGANVLTFGAGSRLTVL.

The genes are TRBV5-1 and TRBJ2-7; D gene unclear. Trimming pared 2 bases from V and 3 bases from J, leaving 9 bases between. CDR3 length: 13 residues. Germline CDR1 and CDR2: SGHRS and YFSETQ. This CDR3 reads CASSFNWGYEQYF. The DNA of the CDR3 is TGCGCCAGCAGCTTTAATTGGGGCTACGAGCAGTACTTC. The full variable domain, its missing parts supplied by reference TRBV5-1 and TRBJ2-7, is KAGVTQTPRYLIKTRGQQVTLSCSPISGHRSVSWYQQTPGQGLQFLFEYFSETQRNKGNFPGRFSGRQFSNSRSEMNVSTLELGDSALYLCASSFNWGYEQYFGPGTRLTVT.